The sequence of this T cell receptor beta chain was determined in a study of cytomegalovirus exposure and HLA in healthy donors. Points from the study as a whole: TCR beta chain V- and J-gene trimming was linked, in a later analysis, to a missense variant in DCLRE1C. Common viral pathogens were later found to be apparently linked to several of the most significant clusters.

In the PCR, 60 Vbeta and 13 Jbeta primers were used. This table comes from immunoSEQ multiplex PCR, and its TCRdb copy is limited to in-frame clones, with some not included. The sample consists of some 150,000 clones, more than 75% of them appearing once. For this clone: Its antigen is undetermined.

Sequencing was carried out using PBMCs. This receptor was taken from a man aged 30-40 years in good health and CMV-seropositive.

The chain's CDR3 is CASSELVESETQYF. DNA for the CDR3: TGTGCCAGCAGTGAATTGGTAGAGTCGGAGACCCAGTACTTC. V gene TRBV2 combines with J gene TRBJ2-5, with D unclear. V lost 2 bases and J 5 bases, leaving 12 bases between the germline ends. CDR3 size: 14 residues. Germline assignment: CDR1 SNHLY and CDR2 FYNNEI.